This TCR beta chain was documented in a study of blood T cell repertoires in COVID-19. Across the study: Samples of COVID-19 (acute and convalescent) were obtained from the United States, Italy and Spain.

Recruitment covered 20 to 25 US areas and drew participants whose ages spanned roughly 18 to 100 years. Categorization into cohorts depended on clinical history that participants reported. Per the study methods: Estimates of nucleated cell counts were drawn from the amplification of reference gene primers. Assay: immunoSEQ multiplex PCR; the TCRdb copy retains only in-frame clones and omits some. V and J calls and clone size are those listed in that table; D and trimming were worked out from the DNA. There are under 250,000 clones in the sample; around 90% occur only once, and roughly 3.7% lies in the top ten. The TCR comes from a woman in her 30s who had been exposed to COVID-19. The specimen sequenced was PBMCs or T cells enriched from blood (not recorded which).

The CDR3 sequence: CASRAPRGNEQFF. The CDR3 nucleotides are TGTGCCAGCAGGGCCCCGCGGGGGAATGAGCAGTTCTTC. The chain joins TRBV11-2 to TRBJ2-1, with TRBD2 identical over 7 bases. V was pared by 6 bases and J by 7 bases, with 6 bases of the junction left unmatched. This CDR3 comprises 13 residues. The germline gives CDR1 SGHAT, CDR2 FQNNGV. Using reference TRBV11-2 and TRBJ2-1 for the parts outside the CDR3, the full variable domain is EAGVAQSPRYKIIEKRQSVAFWCNPISGHATLYWYQQILGQGPKLLIQFQNNGVVDDSQLPKDRFSAERLKGVDSTLKIQPAKLEDSAVYLCASRAPRGNEQFFGPGTRLTVL.